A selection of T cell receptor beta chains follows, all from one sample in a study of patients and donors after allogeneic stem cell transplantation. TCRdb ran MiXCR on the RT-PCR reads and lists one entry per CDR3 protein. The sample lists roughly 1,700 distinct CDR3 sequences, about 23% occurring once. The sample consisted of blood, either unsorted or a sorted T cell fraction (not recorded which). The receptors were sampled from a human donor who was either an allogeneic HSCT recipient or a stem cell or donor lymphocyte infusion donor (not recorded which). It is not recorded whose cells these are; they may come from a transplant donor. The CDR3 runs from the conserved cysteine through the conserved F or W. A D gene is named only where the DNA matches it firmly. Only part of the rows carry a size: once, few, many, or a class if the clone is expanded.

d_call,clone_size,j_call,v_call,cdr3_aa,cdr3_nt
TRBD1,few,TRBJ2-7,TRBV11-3,CASSLGGTGDEQYF,TGTGCCAGCAGCTTAGGTGGGACAGGGGACGAGCAGTACTTC
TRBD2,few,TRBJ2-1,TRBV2,CASSVRAGPFF,TGTGCCAGCAGTGTTAGAGCGGGGCCGTTCTTC
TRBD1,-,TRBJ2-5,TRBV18,CASSPQGTVQETQYF,TGTGCCAGCTCACCGCAAGGGACAGTCCAAGAGACCCAGTACTTC
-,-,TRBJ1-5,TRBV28,CASSPDPSNQPQHF,TGTGCCAGCAGCCCGGACCCTAGCAATCAGCCCCAGCATTTT